This note documents a single T cell receptor beta chain sequence. As yet, its antigen is unknown. The record originates from a study of T cell responses to AZD1222 COVID-19 vaccine. Overall study findings and caveats: Distributed over spike, vaccine-associated CD4 TCRs predominated at 160-218 and 743-854.

Profiling relied on immunoSEQ multiplex PCR, and the TCRdb table lists in-frame clones only, not all of them. The profile shows under 150,000 clones, roughly nine tenths of them singletons. The V segment lost 2 bases and the J segment 8 bases; nucleotides outside the gene matches: 7. The length of the CDR3 is 14 residues. Germline V gene sequence: CDR1 LNHNV, CDR2 YYDKDF (reference sequence). The origin of this receptor is an adult who received the AZD1222 COVID-19 vaccine. This specimen was peripheral blood, taken 28 days after the second AZD1222 dose. The J gene is TRBJ1-2, the V gene TRBV15; 8 nucleotides match TRBD1. This chain's CDR3 is CATSRFQGAAGYTF. The CDR3 DNA sequence: TGTGCCACCAGCAGATTTCAGGGGGCAGCGGGCTACACCTTC.